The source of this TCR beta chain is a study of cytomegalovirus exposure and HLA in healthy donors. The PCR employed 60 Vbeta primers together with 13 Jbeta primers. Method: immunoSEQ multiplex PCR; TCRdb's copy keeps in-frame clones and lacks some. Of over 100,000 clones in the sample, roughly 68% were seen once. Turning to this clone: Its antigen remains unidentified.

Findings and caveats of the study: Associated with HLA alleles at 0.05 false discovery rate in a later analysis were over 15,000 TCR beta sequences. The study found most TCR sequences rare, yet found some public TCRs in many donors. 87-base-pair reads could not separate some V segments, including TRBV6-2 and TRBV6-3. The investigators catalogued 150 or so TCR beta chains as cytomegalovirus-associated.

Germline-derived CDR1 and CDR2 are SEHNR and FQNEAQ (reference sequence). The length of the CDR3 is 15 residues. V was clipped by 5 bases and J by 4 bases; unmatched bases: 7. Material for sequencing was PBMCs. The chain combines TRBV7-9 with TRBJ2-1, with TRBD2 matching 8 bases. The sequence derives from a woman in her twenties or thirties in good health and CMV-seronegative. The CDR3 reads CASSPSGGTYNEQFF. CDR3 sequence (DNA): TGTGCCAGCAGCCCAAGCGGGGGTACTTACAATGAGCAGTTCTTC.